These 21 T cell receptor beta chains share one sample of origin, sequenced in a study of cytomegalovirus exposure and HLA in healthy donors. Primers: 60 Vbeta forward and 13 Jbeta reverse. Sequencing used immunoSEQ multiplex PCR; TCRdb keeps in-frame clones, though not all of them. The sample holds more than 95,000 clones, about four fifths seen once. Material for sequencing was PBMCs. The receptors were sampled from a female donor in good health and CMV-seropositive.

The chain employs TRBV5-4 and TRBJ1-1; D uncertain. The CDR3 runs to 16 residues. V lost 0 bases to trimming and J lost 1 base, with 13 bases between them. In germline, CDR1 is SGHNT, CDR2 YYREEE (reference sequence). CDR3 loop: CASSLAAAAPNTEAFF. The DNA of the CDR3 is TGTGCCAGCAGCTTGGCGGCCGCGGCACCGAACACTGAAGCTTTCTTT.

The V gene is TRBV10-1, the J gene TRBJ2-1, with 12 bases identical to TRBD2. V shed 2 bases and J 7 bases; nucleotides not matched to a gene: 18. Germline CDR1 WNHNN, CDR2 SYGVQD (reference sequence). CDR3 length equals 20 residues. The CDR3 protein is CASSEGPLPPLAGGKNEQFF. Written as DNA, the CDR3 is TGCGCCAGCAGTGAGGGCCCACTACCCCCGCTAGCGGGAGGGAAAAATGAGCAGTTCTTC.

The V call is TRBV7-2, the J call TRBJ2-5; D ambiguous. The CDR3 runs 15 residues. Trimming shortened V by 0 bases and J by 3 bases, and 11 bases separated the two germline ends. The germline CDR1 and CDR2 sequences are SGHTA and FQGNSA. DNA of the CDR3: TGTGCCAGCAGCTTAGCGACACGGATAGAAGAGACCCAGTACTTC. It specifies CASSLATRIEETQYF.

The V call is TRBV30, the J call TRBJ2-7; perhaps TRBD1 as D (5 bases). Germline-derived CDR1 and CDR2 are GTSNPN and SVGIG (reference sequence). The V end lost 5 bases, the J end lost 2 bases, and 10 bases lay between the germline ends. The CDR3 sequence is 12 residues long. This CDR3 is CAWAGNPYEQYF. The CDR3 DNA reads TGTGCCTGGGCAGGGAATCCCTACGAGCAGTACTTC. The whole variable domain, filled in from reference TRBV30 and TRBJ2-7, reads SQTIHQWPATLVQPVGSPLSLECTVEGTSNPNLYWYRQAAGRGLQLLFYSVGIGQISSEVPQNLSASRPQDRQFILSSKKLLLSDSGFYLCAWAGNPYEQYFGPGTRLTVT.

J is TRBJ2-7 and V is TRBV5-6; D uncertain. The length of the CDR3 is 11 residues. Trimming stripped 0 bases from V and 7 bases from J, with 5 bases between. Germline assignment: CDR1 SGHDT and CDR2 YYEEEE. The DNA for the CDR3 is TGTGCCAGCAGCTTGGATTCGGAGCAGTACTTC. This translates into CASSLDSEQYF.

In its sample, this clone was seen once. CDR3 DNA sequence: TGTGCCAGCAGCACACTAAAAGGACAGGTCTACGAGCAGTACTTC. Translated, it gives CASSTLKGQVYEQYF. The chain combines TRBV11-2 with TRBJ2-7, with 7 bases matching TRBD1. After removal of 5 bases from V and 3 bases from J, the junction contained 10 bases not matched to a gene. Germline-derived CDR1 and CDR2 are SGHAT and FQNNGV. This CDR3 is built from 15 residues.

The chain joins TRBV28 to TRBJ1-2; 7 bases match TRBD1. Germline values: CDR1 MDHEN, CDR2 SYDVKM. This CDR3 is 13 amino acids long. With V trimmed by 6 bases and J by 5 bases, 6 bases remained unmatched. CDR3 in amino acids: CASRHPGQYGYTF. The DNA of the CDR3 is TGTGCCAGCAGACATCCGGGACAGTATGGCTACACCTTC.

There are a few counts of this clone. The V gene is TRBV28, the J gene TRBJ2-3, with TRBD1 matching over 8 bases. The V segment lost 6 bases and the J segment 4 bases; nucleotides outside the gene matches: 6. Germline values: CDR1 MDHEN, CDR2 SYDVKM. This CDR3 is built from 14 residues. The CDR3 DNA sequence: TGTGCCAGCAGCGCGGACAGGGTTGCAGATACGCAGTATTTT. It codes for CASSADRVADTQYF.

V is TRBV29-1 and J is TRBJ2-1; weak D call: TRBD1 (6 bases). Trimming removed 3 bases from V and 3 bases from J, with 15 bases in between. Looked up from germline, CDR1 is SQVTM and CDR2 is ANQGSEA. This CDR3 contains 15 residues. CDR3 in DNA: TGCAGCGTTGAGGGGGCAGGCTCCATCTACAATGAGCAGTTCTTC. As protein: CSVEGAGSIYNEQFF.

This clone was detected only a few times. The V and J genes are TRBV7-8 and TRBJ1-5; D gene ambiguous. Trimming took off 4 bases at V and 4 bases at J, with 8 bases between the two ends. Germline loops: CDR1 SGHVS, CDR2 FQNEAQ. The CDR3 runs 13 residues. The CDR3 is CASSSLINQPQHF. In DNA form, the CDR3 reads TGTGCCAGCAGCTCCCTTATTAATCAGCCCCAGCATTTT.

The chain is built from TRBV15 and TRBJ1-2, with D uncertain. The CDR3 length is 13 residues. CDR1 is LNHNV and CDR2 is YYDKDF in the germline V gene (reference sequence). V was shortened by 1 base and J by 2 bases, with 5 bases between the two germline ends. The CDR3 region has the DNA TGTGCCACCAGCAGAGGAGGGAACTATGGCTACACCTTC. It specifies CATSRGGNYGYTF.

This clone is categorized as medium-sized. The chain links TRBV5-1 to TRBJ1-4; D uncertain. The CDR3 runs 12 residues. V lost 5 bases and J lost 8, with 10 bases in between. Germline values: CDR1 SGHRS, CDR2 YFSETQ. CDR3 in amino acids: CASREGTEKLFF. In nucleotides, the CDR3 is TGCGCCAGCAGAGAGGGCACGGAAAAACTGTTTTTT.

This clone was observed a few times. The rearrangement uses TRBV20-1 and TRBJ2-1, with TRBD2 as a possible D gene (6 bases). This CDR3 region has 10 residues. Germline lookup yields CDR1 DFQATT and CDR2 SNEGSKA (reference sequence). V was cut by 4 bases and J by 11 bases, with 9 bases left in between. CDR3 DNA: TGCAGTGCTATTAGGACTAAGCAGTTCTTC. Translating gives CSAIRTKQFF.

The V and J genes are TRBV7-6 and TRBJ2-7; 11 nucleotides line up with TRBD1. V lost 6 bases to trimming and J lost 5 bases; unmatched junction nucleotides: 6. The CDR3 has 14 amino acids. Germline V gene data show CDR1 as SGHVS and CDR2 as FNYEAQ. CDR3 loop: CASSPRTGGNEQYF. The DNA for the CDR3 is TGTGCCAGCAGTCCGAGGACAGGGGGCAACGAGCAGTACTTC.

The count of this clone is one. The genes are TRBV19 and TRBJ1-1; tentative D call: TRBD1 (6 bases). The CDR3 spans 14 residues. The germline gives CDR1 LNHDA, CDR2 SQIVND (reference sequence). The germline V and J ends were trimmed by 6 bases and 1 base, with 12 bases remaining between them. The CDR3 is CASRPGHQNTEAFF. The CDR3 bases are TGTGCCAGTAGACCGGGACACCAGAACACTGAAGCTTTCTTT.

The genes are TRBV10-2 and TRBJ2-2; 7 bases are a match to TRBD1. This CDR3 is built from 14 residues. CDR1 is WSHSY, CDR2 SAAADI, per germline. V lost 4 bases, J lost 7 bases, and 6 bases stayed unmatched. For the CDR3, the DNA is TGCGCCAGCAGTGTCCGCCGGGACAGCGGGGAGCTGTTTTTT. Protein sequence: CASSVRRDSGELFF.

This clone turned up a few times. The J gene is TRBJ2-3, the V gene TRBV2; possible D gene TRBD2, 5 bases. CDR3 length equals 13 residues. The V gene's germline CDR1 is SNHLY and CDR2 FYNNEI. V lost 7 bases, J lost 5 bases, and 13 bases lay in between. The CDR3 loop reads CASKASSRDTQYF. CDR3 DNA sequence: TGTGCCAGCAAGGCTAGCAGTAGAGATACGCAGTATTTT.

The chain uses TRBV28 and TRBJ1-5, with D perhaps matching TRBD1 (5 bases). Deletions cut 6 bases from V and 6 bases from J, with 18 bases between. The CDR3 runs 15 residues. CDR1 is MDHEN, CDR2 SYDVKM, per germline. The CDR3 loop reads CASSSDVGGVQPQHF. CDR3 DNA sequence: TGTGCCAGCAGCTCCGATGTGGGGGGGGTTCAGCCCCAGCATTTT.

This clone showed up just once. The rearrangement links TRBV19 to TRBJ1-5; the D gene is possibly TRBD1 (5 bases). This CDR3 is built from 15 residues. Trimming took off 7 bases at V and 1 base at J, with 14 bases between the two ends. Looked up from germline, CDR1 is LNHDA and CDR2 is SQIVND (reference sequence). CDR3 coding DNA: TGTGCCAGTACCCACGGGGGAAGGAGCAATCAGCCCCAGCATTTT. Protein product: CASTHGGRSNQPQHF.

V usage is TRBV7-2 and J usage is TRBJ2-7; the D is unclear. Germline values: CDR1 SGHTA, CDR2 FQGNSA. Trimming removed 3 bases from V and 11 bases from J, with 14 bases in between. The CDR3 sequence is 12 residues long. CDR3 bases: TGTGCCAGCAGCTTCGGGTTGTTAGAGAAGTACTTC. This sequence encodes CASSFGLLEKYF. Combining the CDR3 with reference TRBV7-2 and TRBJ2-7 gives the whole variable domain GAGVSQSPSNKVTEKGKDVELRCDPISGHTALYWYRQSLGQGLEFLIYFQGNSAPDKSGLPSDRFSAERTGGSVSTLTIQRTQQEDSAVYLCASSFGLLEKYFGPGTRLTVT.

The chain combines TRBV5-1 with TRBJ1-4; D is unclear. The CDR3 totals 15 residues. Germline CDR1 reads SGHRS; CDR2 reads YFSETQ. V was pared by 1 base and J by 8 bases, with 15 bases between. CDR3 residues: CASSLLAGSLEKLFF. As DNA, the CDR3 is TGCGCCAGCAGCTTGCTTGCGGGGAGTTTAGAAAAACTGTTTTTT.